This record concerns one T cell receptor beta chain sequence. The sample originates from a study of blood T cell repertoires in COVID-19. Background on the study: Acute and convalescent COVID-19 specimens originated in the United States, Italy and Spain. PBMCs, B-cell-depleted T cells, or T cells were the source of the cDNA or gDNA that made up the material.

V gave up 3 bases and J gave up 4 bases, with 12 bases separating them. The CDR3 extends over 15 amino acids. CDR1 and CDR2 (germline): MNHEY, SVGEGT. The method was immunoSEQ multiplex PCR; TCRdb's version includes in-frame clones alone and lacks a portion of them. The profile shows 110,000 or so clones, about 89% of them singletons. The gene calls are TRBV6-2 or TRBV6-3 and TRBJ2-2; D remains ambiguous. Input material: peripheral blood. The clonotype originates from a human donor with acute or convalescent COVID-19. The donor label of this sample is uncertain. CDR3 nucleotide sequence: TGTGCCAGCAGTTATTTCGGTTTCGGCACCGGGGAGCTGTTTTTT. Its protein product is CASSYFGFGTGELFF.